Reported below is one T cell receptor beta chain. What it binds is unknown. The sample belongs to a study of tumour-infiltrating T cells in Burkitt lymphoma. Across the study: All epidemiological Burkitt lymphoma subtypes were represented in the cohort. Survival, overall and progression-free, tracked with productive clonality. Study-level results: Many Burkitt lymphoma patients shared several public clonotypes.

Generated by immunoSEQ multiplex PCR, the TCRdb table keeps only in-frame clones and is missing some. Here the sample spans tens of thousands of clones, around 30% being singletons. CDR1 is SNHLY and CDR2 is FYNNEI in the germline V gene. CDR3 length equals 13 residues. V gave up 5 bases and J gave up 10 bases; unmatched junction bases: 8. The sequenced material came from tumor tissue. The TCR sequence derives from a human donor with Burkitt lymphoma. The rearrangement links TRBV2 to TRBJ2-7, with TRBD1 matching 10 bases. The CDR3 bases are TGTGCCAGCAGTCGGGTTGACAGGGGGCCACAGTACTTC. Protein: CASSRVDRGPQYF.